The 12 T cell receptor beta chains presented below share a single source sample, sequenced in a study of monozygotic twins with inflammatory bowel disease. TCRdb reprocessed the 5' RACE reads; each CDR3 protein has one entry and no DNA is given. This listing includes approximately 400,000 distinct CDR3 sequences. Sequencing was carried out using blood. The source is a human donor with ulcerative colitis or Crohn's disease, or a healthy co-twin of an affected twin (not recorded which).

V gene TRBV20-1 combines with J gene TRBJ1-1; TCRdb selects TRBD1, and the lack of DNA leaves this call unchecked. Germline V gene sequence: CDR1 DFQATT, CDR2 SNEGSKA (reference sequence). This CDR3 is built from 13 residues. The CDR3: CSARTGVETEAFF.

The chain has TRBV28 and TRBJ2-3. The germline V gene has CDR1 MDHEN and CDR2 SYDVKM. This CDR3 is 11 amino acids long. The CDR3 sequence is CASSPKNTQYF.

The V and J genes are TRBV19 and TRBJ1-1. The CDR3 totals 16 residues. CDR1 is LNHDA and CDR2 is SQIVND in the germline V gene (reference sequence). This CDR3 is CASSIGNGYSNTEAFF.

The rearrangement links TRBV4-1 to TRBJ2-3. The CDR3 has 13 amino acids. Germline CDR1 reads MGHRA; CDR2 reads YSYEKL. The CDR3 sequence: CASSQLSTDTQYF.

The chain couples TRBV7-9 to TRBJ1-2; TCRdb outputs TRBD1, but without DNA this stays unchecked. This CDR3 comprises 14 residues. Germline loops: CDR1 SEHNR, CDR2 FQNEAQ (reference sequence). The CDR3: CASSPPGPGYGYTF.

The gene calls are TRBV7-2 and TRBJ2-2; TCRdb lists TRBD2, though no DNA is available to test this call. The germline CDR1 and CDR2 sequences are SGHTA and FQGNSA. CDR3 size: 15 residues. The CDR3 reads CASSLSRGGPPELFF.

This chain uses TRBV18 with TRBJ2-5; absent DNA, TCRdb's TRBD1 call cannot be checked. The CDR3 extends over 16 amino acids. Per the germline V gene, CDR1 is KGHSH and CDR2 is LQKENI. This CDR3 reads CASSPLPGTGKETQYF.

This chain uses TRBV2 with TRBJ2-1; with no DNA, the TCRdb D assignment of TRBD1 cannot be verified. Germline V lookup: CDR1 SNHLY, CDR2 FYNNEI. The CDR3 has 15 residues. The CDR3: CASSALGVVRNEQFF.

This chain joins TRBV18 and TRBJ2-3; TCRdb proposes TRBD1, but this gene call is untestable without DNA. The germline V gene has CDR1 KGHSH and CDR2 LQKENI. CDR3 size: 14 residues. Here the CDR3 reads CASSPQTATDTQYF.

The chain links TRBV12-3 or TRBV12-4 to TRBJ2-7; lacking DNA, the TRBD2 call made by TCRdb goes unchecked. This CDR3 spans 14 amino acids. This chain's CDR3 is CASSLRLAGGEQYF.

The CDR3 loop reads CASSGVVGSEQFF. The genes are TRBV10-2 and TRBJ2-1. The germline gives CDR1 WSHSY, CDR2 SAAADI. The CDR3 totals 13 residues.

This rearrangement joins TRBV11-2 to TRBJ2-7; without DNA, the TCRdb call of TRBD1 cannot be checked. This CDR3 has 15 residues. Germline V gene lookup returns CDR1 SGHAT and CDR2 FQNNGV. The CDR3 loop reads CASSYNRGRYYEQYF. Looking up the rest from reference TRBV11-2 and TRBJ2-7 gives the full variable domain: EAGVAQSPRYKIIEKRQSVAFWCNPISGHATLYWYQQILGQGPKLLIQFQNNGVVDDSQLPKDRFSAERLKGVDSTLKIQPAKLEDSAVYLCASSYNRGRYYEQYFGPGTRLTVT.